What follows describes a single T cell receptor beta chain. Antigen specificity is unknown. The PCR made use of 60 Vbeta and 13 Jbeta primers. Clones were read by immunoSEQ multiplex PCR, and TCRdb kept only the in-frame ones, dropping some. The repertoire consists of approximately 140,000 clones, with approximately 80% occurring once and the leading ten covering about 4.7%. With V trimmed by 4 bases and J by 0 bases, 4 bases remained unmatched. From germline, CDR1 is SGHTS and CDR2 YDEGEE. This CDR3 is built from 15 residues. This sample stems from a study of cytomegalovirus exposure and HLA in healthy donors. General observations from the study: A prior analysis recorded that most TCR beta V segments were productive about 90% or about 30% of the time. In a later analysis, a genetic analysis reported fewer productive-TCR N-insertions in an Asian-associated ancestry cluster than the cohort average.

The sample was PBMCs. This receptor was taken from a male donor in good health and CMV-seronegative. This chain links TRBV5-8 with TRBJ1-3, with TRBD1 identical over 7 bases. The DNA of the CDR3 is TGTGCCAGCAGCCAGGGACAGTTCTCTGGAAACACCATATATTTT. Amino acids: CASSQGQFSGNTIYF.